The rows below give T cell receptor beta chains drawn from one sample of a study of control samples from healthy donors and cancer patients. The protocol was immunoSEQ multiplex PCR, while the TCRdb copy is restricted to in-frame clones and leaves out a portion. The table shows some 130,000 clones, with roughly nine tenths occurring only once. What was sequenced was blood. The receptors originated from a woman in her twenties or thirties in good health. Both conserved end residues are part of each CDR3. Each record gives: clone size, CDR3 length, V gene, J gene, D gene, CDR3 protein, CDR3 DNA. The D gene is left open where the match is weak. Clone size is given for some rows only: seen once, a few or many times, or a class if the clone is expanded.

NA	15	TRBV13	TRBJ2-7	TRBD1	CASSPPGQGPNEQYF	TGTGCCAGCAGCCCGCCAGGACAGGGGCCGAACGAGCAGTACTTC
NA	14	TRBV4-1	TRBJ1-5	NA	CASSQDDSEQPQHF	TGCGCCAGCAGCCAAGACGACTCGGAGCAGCCCCAGCATTTT
NA	14	TRBV11-2	TRBJ2-7	TRBD2	CASSPPSGPYEQYF	TGTGCCAGCAGCCCTCCTAGCGGCCCCTACGAGCAGTACTTC
NA	13	TRBV29-1	TRBJ2-7	TRBD1	CSVDTGTDYEQYF	TGCAGCGTGGACACCGGGACAGATTACGAGCAGTACTTC
NA	15	TRBV18	TRBJ2-7	TRBD2	CASSPLAGGIYEQYF	TGTGCCAGCTCACCACTGGCGGGAGGAATCTACGAGCAGTACTTC
NA	15	TRBV7-2	TRBJ2-7	TRBD2	CASSPFSGSSYEQYF	TGTGCCAGCAGCCCTTTTAGCGGGAGTAGTTACGAGCAGTACTTC
NA	17	TRBV5-1	TRBJ2-3	NA	CASSWGRGPSTTDTQYF	TGCGCCAGCAGCTGGGGCCGGGGGCCATCGACCACAGATACGCAGTATTTT
NA	15	TRBV6-4	TRBJ2-3	NA	CASSDSMGLGDTQYF	TGTGCCAGCAGTGACTCGATGGGCCTCGGAGATACGCAGTATTTT
NA	14	TRBV5-4	TRBJ2-1	NA	CASSRQVIGNEQFF	TGTGCCAGCAGTCGACAGGTTATCGGCAATGAGCAGTTCTTC
NA	18	TRBV7-3	TRBJ2-1	NA	CASSLGDSLVDSYNEQFF	TGTGCCAGCAGCTTAGGTGACAGTCTAGTAGACTCCTACAATGAGCAGTTCTTC
NA	12	TRBV29-1	TRBJ1-1	NA	CSVESFGTEAFF	TGCAGCGTTGAGTCATTCGGCACTGAAGCTTTCTTT
few	14	TRBV4-1	TRBJ2-7	NA	CASSQDVQGFEQYF	TGCGCCAGCAGCCAAGATGTCCAGGGTTTTGAGCAGTACTTC
once	14	TRBV5-6	TRBJ1-4	NA	CASSLSSLNEKLFF	TGTGCCAGCAGCTTGTCCAGCCTAAATGAAAAACTGTTTTTT
NA	16	TRBV3-1/TRBV3-2	TRBJ1-6	TRBD1	CASSSPRTGNNSPLHF	TGTGCCAGCAGCTCACCCCGGACAGGGAACAATTCACCCCTCCACTTT
NA	16	TRBV27	TRBJ1-5	TRBD1	CASSPSTGISNQPQHF	TGTGCCAGCAGTCCGTCGACAGGGATTAGCAATCAGCCCCAGCATTTT
NA	12	TRBV29-1	TRBJ2-2	NA	CSGGTNTGELFF	TGCAGCGGGGGCACAAACACCGGGGAGCTGTTTTTT
NA	12	TRBV30	TRBJ2-2	NA	CAWSRVGGELFF	TGTGCCTGGAGTAGGGTGGGGGGGGAGCTGTTTTTT
NA	19	TRBV7-9	TRBJ1-5	NA	CASSPDPSFAGNSNQPQHF	TGTGCCAGCAGCCCAGACCCATCTTTTGCCGGTAACAGCAATCAGCCCCAGCATTTT
NA	15	TRBV6-5	TRBJ2-3	TRBD1	CASSRGTGPTDTQYF	TGTGCCAGCAGTAGGGGGACAGGGCCTACAGATACGCAGTATTTT
NA	16	TRBV7-9	TRBJ2-7	TRBD2	CASSLRTSGRTHEQYF	TGTGCCAGCAGCTTAAGGACTAGCGGGAGAACCCACGAGCAGTACTTC
few	17	TRBV6-4	TRBJ2-6	TRBD1	CASSDGTGGSGANVLTF	TGTGCCAGCAGTGACGGGACAGGGGGCTCTGGGGCCAACGTCCTGACTTTC
NA	15	TRBV6-6	TRBJ1-2	NA	CASSLQGLANYGYTF	TGTGCCAGCAGTTTACAGGGCTTAGCTAACTATGGCTACACCTTC
NA	14	TRBV6-5	TRBJ2-7	NA	CASSYLGRSYEQYF	TGTGCCAGCAGTTACCTTGGTAGGTCCTACGAGCAGTACTTC
few	12	TRBV9	TRBJ1-1	NA	CASSAGVGEAFF	TGTGCCAGCAGTGCGGGCGTCGGTGAAGCTTTCTTT
NA	15	TRBV7-8	TRBJ1-6	NA	CASSPSGSYNSPLHF	TGTGCCAGCAGCCCAAGCGGGTCCTATAATTCACCCCTCCACTTT
NA	10	TRBV12-3/TRBV12-4	TRBJ1-1	NA	CAIGRYEAFF	TGTGCCATTGGACGGTATGAAGCTTTCTTT
NA	15	TRBV9	TRBJ2-7	TRBD1	CASSVGQGATYEQYF	TGTGCCAGCAGCGTAGGACAGGGGGCTACCTACGAGCAGTACTTC
NA	13	TRBV19	TRBJ1-2	NA	CASSLRVNYGYTF	TGTGCCAGTAGTCTACGGGTTAACTATGGCTACACCTTC
NA	14	TRBV19	TRBJ1-4	NA	CASSITPSGEKLFF	TGTGCCAGTAGTATAACTCCCTCCGGCGAAAAACTGTTTTTT
NA	12	TRBV2	TRBJ2-5	NA	CASSEGPLTQYF	TGTGCCAGCAGTGAAGGGCCTTTGACCCAGTACTTC
NA	16	TRBV7-9	TRBJ1-2	TRBD1	CASSLGLGTAQGGYTF	TGTGCCAGCAGCTTAGGACTCGGGACAGCCCAGGGAGGCTACACCTTC
NA	16	TRBV7-2	TRBJ2-2	NA	CASSPEKAPVAGELFF	TGTGCCAGCAGCCCTGAAAAAGCCCCGGTGGCCGGGGAGCTGTTTTTT
NA	15	TRBV27	TRBJ2-2	NA	CASSLSGTNTGELFF	TGTGCCAGCAGTTTATCGGGGACCAACACCGGGGAGCTGTTTTTT
NA	15	TRBV5-1	TRBJ2-2	TRBD1	CASSFGQGDTGELFF	TGCGCCAGCAGCTTCGGACAGGGTGACACCGGGGAGCTGTTTTTT
once	16	TRBV19	TRBJ2-7	NA	CASSMGFRGESGEQYF	TGTGCCAGTAGTATGGGATTTAGGGGGGAGTCCGGCGAGCAGTACTTC
few	15	TRBV5-6	TRBJ2-4	NA	CASSLRQLAKNIQYF	TGTGCCAGCAGCTTAAGACAGCTAGCCAAAAACATTCAGTACTTC
NA	11	TRBV13	TRBJ2-1	NA	CASSAGNEQFF	TGTGCCAGCAGCGCAGGGAATGAGCAGTTCTTC
NA	12	TRBV18	TRBJ1-5	NA	CASSSSDQPQHF	TGTGCCAGCTCCTCGAGCGATCAGCCCCAGCATTTT
many	14	TRBV11-2	TRBJ2-1	NA	CASSGWGAHNEQFF	TGTGCCAGCAGCGGGTGGGGCGCCCACAATGAGCAGTTCTTC
NA	14	TRBV9	TRBJ2-2	NA	CASSSGARTGELFF	TGTGCCAGCAGCTCTGGTGCCCGCACCGGGGAGCTGTTTTTT
NA	16	TRBV6-1	TRBJ1-2	NA	CASSEDPGLGLYGYTF	TGTGCCAGCAGTGAGGATCCGGGATTAGGACTCTATGGCTACACCTTC
NA	14	TRBV29-1	TRBJ1-2	NA	CSSRAGEEDYGYTF	TGCAGCTCGAGAGCAGGGGAGGAAGACTATGGCTACACCTTC
NA	14	TRBV5-5	TRBJ2-7	NA	CASSLYLMGDEQYF	TGTGCCAGCAGCTTGTATTTGATGGGGGACGAGCAGTACTTC
NA	13	TRBV12-3/TRBV12-4	TRBJ2-5	NA	CASRSGTQETQYF	TGTGCCAGCAGGTCAGGTACCCAAGAGACCCAGTACTTC
few	13	TRBV7-9	TRBJ2-7	NA	CASSSQGSYEQYF	TGTGCCAGCAGCTCACAGGGTTCCTACGAGCAGTACTTC
NA	17	TRBV5-1	TRBJ1-1	TRBD1	CASSLQTGGGSNTEAFF	TGCGCCAGCAGCCTCCAGACAGGGGGCGGCTCGAACACTGAAGCTTTCTTT
NA	14	TRBV2	TRBJ2-4	NA	CASSGGLAQNIQYF	TGTGCCAGCAGCGGAGGTCTAGCACAAAACATTCAGTACTTC
NA	15	TRBV7-9	TRBJ2-3	TRBD2	CASSPLAGLTDTQYF	TGTGCCAGCAGCCCGTTAGCGGGCCTCACAGATACGCAGTATTTT
once	18	TRBV2	TRBJ2-7	TRBD2	CASTAPPLSAGVLYEQYF	TGTGCCAGCACCGCACCCCCCCTCTCAGCGGGAGTGTTGTACGAGCAGTACTTC
NA	14	TRBV14	TRBJ2-1	NA	CASSAFDSYNEQFF	TGTGCCAGCAGCGCCTTTGACTCCTACAATGAGCAGTTCTTC